The 5 T cell receptor beta chains reported below all come from one sample, sequenced in a study of cytomegalovirus exposure and HLA in healthy donors. The PCR employed 60 Vbeta primers together with 13 Jbeta primers. This table comes from immunoSEQ multiplex PCR, and its TCRdb copy is limited to in-frame clones, with some not included. Of 150,000 to 200,000 clones listed, approximately 80% are singletons. The sample comprised PBMCs. These receptors were taken from a woman aged 40 to 50 in good health and CMV-seronegative.

As for this clone: One end of the junction fails to match germline, which may point to a read error. Other nucleotide sequences in the sample specify the same CDR3. This chain connects TRBV9 to TRBJ1-1, with D perhaps matching TRBD1 (6 bases). Germline CDR1 reads SGDLS; CDR2 reads YYNGEE. The CDR3 runs to 14 residues. The CDR3 here is CASSARDMNTEAFF. CDR3 bases: TGTGCCAGCAGCGCCCGGGACATGAACACTGAAGCCTTCTTT.

This clone was counted between two and nine times. The J gene is TRBJ2-7, the V gene TRBV6-5; 10 nucleotides agree with TRBD2. The length of the CDR3 is 14 residues. Trimming removed 6 bases from V and 3 bases from J; junction bases left unmatched: 5. Germline V CDR1 and CDR2: MNHEY, SVGAGI. The CDR3 DNA reads TGTGCCAGCAGCTCTACTAGCGGGAACTACGAGCAGTACTTC. Translated, it gives CASSSTSGNYEQYF.

The V gene is TRBV6-5, the J gene TRBJ2-3, with 10 bases identical to TRBD1. J lost 2 bases, V lost 5 bases, and 4 bases had no gene match. Germline CDR1 is MNHEY and CDR2 is SVGAGI. The CDR3 totals 15 residues. The CDR3 sequence: CASSNRQGATDTQYF. CDR3 nucleotides: TGTGCCAGCAGTAACCGACAGGGGGCCACAGATACGCAGTATTTT.

The chain has TRBV7-8 and TRBJ2-1, with D unresolved. This CDR3 is built from 15 residues. Germline lookup yields CDR1 SGHVS and CDR2 FQNEAQ. Trimming pared 4 bases from V and 0 bases from J, leaving 10 bases between. CDR3 residues: CASSSLESSYNEQFF. The CDR3 DNA sequence: TGTGCCAGCAGCTCCTTGGAGAGCTCCTACAATGAGCAGTTCTTC.

This clone appeared a single time. V usage is TRBV6-1 and J usage is TRBJ2-7, with D possibly being TRBD1 (6 bases). V was pared by 7 bases and J by 2 bases, with 18 bases between. The CDR3 has 15 amino acids. Germline CDR1 reads MNHNS; CDR2 reads SASEGT. CDR3 in amino acids: CASTPLPGQAYEQYF. CDR3 DNA sequence: TGTGCCAGCACACCTCTTCCGGGACAAGCCTACGAGCAGTACTTC.